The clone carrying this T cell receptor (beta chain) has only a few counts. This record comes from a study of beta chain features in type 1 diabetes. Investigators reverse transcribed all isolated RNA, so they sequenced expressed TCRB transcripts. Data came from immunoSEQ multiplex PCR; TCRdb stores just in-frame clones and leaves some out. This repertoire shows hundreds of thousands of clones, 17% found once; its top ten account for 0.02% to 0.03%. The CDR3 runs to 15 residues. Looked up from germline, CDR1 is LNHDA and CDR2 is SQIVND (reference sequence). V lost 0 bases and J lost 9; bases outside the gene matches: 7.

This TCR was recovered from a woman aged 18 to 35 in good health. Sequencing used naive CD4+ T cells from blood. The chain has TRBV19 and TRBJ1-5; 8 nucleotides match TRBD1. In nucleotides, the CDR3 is TGTGCCAGTAGTATAGAGGTAACAGGGGGGCGGCCCCAGCATTTT. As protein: CASSIEVTGGRPQHF.